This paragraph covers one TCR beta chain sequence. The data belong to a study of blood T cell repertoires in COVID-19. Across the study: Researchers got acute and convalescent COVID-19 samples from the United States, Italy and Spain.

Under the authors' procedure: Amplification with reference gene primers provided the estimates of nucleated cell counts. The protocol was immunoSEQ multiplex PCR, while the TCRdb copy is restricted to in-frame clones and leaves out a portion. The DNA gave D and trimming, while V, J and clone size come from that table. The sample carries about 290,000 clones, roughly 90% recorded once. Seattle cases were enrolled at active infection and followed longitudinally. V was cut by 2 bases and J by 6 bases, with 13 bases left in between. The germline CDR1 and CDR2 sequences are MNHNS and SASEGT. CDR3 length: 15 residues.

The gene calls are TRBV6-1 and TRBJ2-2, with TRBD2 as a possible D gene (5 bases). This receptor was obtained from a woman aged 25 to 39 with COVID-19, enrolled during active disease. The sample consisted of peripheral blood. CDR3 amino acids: CASSERGLRSGELFF. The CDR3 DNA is TGTGCCAGCAGTGAACGGGGTCTGCGGTCCGGGGAGCTGTTTTTT.